This TCR beta chain came from a study of metastatic and nonmetastatic thyroid tumors. On the study more broadly: Patients with malignant and benign thyroid disease provided blood and tumor or nodule tissue, whose repertoires were compared.

Study-wide findings and caveats: For both blood and tumor, malignant thyroid tumors reportedly showed significantly higher TCR beta diversity than benign nodules did.

Authors' processing steps: CDR3 was compared across clinicopathological groups, and the resulting differences were used to build a distant-metastasis classifier for papillary thyroid cancer. With MiXCR, TCRdb reprocessed the PCR reads. The V and J calls shown here were made by TCRdb, not taken from the authors' results. Of tens of thousands of clones listed, around 27% are singletons. CDR1 is SGHAT, CDR2 FQDESV, per germline (reference sequence). The CDR3 is 14 residues long. J lost 3 bases, V lost 3 bases, and 2 bases had no gene match. Details on this clone: Its target is unknown.

Ahead of thyroid surgery, no patient had received treatment of any kind. The sequencing sample was made of blood. This TCR derives from a male donor with papillary thyroid cancer or a benign thyroid nodule (not recorded which). Some clones in this sample may be carry-over from other donors' samples. The J gene is TRBJ2-1, the V gene TRBV11-1; 7 nucleotides line up with TRBD2. The CDR3: CASSFRTSYNEQFF. DNA of the CDR3: TGTGCCAGCAGCTTCCGGACTAGCTACAATGAGCAGTTCTTC.